The next 24 T cell receptor beta chains were all read from a single sample in a study of blood T cell repertoires in COVID-19. Profiled with immunoSEQ multiplex PCR; TCRdb holds only in-frame clones, not every one. The sample lists about 24,000 clones, roughly 79% seen once, with approximately 6.1% in the top ten. The sequencing input was peripheral blood. These receptor sequences come from a man in his fifties or sixties with COVID-19, enrolled during active disease.

The V and J genes are TRBV11-2 and TRBJ2-3, with D possibly matching TRBD1 (5 bases). Between the trimmed V and J ends, which lost 4 bases and 1 base, there was a span of 15 bases. The CDR3 length is 16 residues. The germline V gene has CDR1 SGHAT and CDR2 FQNNGV. The CDR3: CASSSQLGVGTDTQYF. The CDR3 region has the DNA TGTGCCAGCAGCTCTCAATTAGGGGTGGGCACAGATACGCAGTATTTT.

This CDR3 is CASSRSQIESSYEQYF. The CDR3 region has the DNA TGTGCCAGTAGTAGATCCCAGATTGAAAGCTCCTACGAGCAGTACTTC. This sequence joins TRBV19 and TRBJ2-7; no reliable D call. V dropped 4 bases and J dropped 0 bases, with 16 bases sitting between them. This CDR3 has 16 amino acids. Germline CDR1 LNHDA, CDR2 SQIVND (reference sequence).

The V and J genes are TRBV5-1 and TRBJ2-3; 11 nucleotides match TRBD2. Germline trimming cut 0 bases from V and 1 base from J; bases unmatched to any gene: 13. CDR3 length: 20 amino acids. Germline CDR1 reads SGHRS; CDR2 reads YFSETQ. CDR3 nucleotide sequence: TGCGCCAGCAGCTTGGGAGTAGCGGGAGGGTCCCCCCAGGGCACAGATACGCAGTATTTT. Its translation: CASSLGVAGGSPQGTDTQYF.

This clone was seen a single time. The chain couples TRBV19 to TRBJ1-1, with D maybe TRBD1 (6 bases). V lost 3 bases to trimming and J lost 3 bases, with 8 bases between them. The CDR3 runs 13 residues. Germline lookup yields CDR1 LNHDA and CDR2 SQIVND (reference sequence). The CDR3 reads CASSMKGDTEAFF. CDR3 sequence (DNA): TGTGCCAGTAGTATGAAGGGGGACACTGAAGCTTTCTTT.

A note on this clone: One end of the junction varies from germline; a read error may be responsible. The V call is TRBV19, the J call TRBJ1-5, with D uncertain. CDR1 LNHDA and CDR2 SQIVND come from the germline V gene (reference sequence). The CDR3 spans 15 residues. CDR3 coding DNA: TGTGCCAGTAGTAGCGGGATTTTTAGCAATCAGCCCCGGCATTTT. This encodes CASSSGIFSNQPRHF.

This sequence joins TRBV5-6 and TRBJ1-2, with 9 bases identical to TRBD1. V gave up 4 bases and J gave up 7 bases; unmatched junction bases: 8. The CDR3 contains 14 residues. Per the germline V gene, CDR1 is SGHDT and CDR2 is YYEEEE. The CDR3 loop reads CASSPGQGHRGYTF. The DNA for the CDR3 is TGTGCCAGCAGCCCGGGACAGGGTCACCGTGGCTACACCTTC.

The V and J genes are TRBV5-1 and TRBJ2-3; 10 bases line up with TRBD1. Losses at the gene ends were 0 bases for V and 0 bases for J; bases not matched to a gene: 7. CDR3 length: 18 amino acids. Germline V gene lookup returns CDR1 SGHRS and CDR2 YFSETQ. For the CDR3, the DNA is TGCGCCAGCAGCTTGGCCGACAGGGGGCGACGAAGCACAGATACGCAGTATTTT. Its translation is CASSLADRGRRSTDTQYF.

V and J are TRBV3-1 (or the pseudogene TRBV3-2) and TRBJ2-1; 13 nucleotides agree with TRBD2. The junction had 15 bases not matched to a gene; V was cut back by 4 bases and J by 9 bases. The V gene's germline CDR1 is LGHDT and CDR2 YNNKEL (reference sequence). The CDR3 spans 18 residues. The CDR3 here is CASSPGLAGASGGGEQFF. CDR3 DNA: TGTGCCAGCAGCCCCGGACTAGCGGGAGCCTCGGGAGGAGGTGAGCAGTTCTTC.

The rearrangement links TRBV5-1 to TRBJ2-6; the match to TRBD1 covers 9 bases. Germline CDR1 SGHRS, CDR2 YFSETQ. J gave up 0 bases and V 3 bases, and 4 bases lay outside the gene matches. CDR3 length: 17 residues. CDR3 residues: CASSWTGVSSGANVLTF. CDR3 sequence (DNA): TGCGCCAGCAGCTGGACAGGGGTGTCCTCTGGGGCCAACGTCCTGACTTTC. Supplemented by reference TRBV5-1 and TRBJ2-6, the full variable domain reads KAGVTQTPRYLIKTRGQQVTLSCSPISGHRSVSWYQQTPGQGLQFLFEYFSETQRNKGNFPGRFSGRQFSNSRSEMNVSTLELGDSALYLCASSWTGVSSGANVLTFGAGSRLTVL.

V is TRBV7-9 and J is TRBJ2-7; 8 bases align to TRBD2. The CDR3 is 14 residues long. With V trimmed by 4 bases and J by 5 bases, 7 bases remained unmatched. The germline V gene encodes CDR1 SEHNR and CDR2 FQNEAQ (reference sequence). CDR3 in DNA: TGTGCCAGCAGCTCGGGACTAGGAGTGGACGAGCAGTACTTC. Translated, it gives CASSSGLGVDEQYF.

The chain links TRBV11-3 to TRBJ2-5, with TRBD2 matching 10 bases. The CDR3 runs to 17 residues. Germline V gene sequence: CDR1 SGHNT, CDR2 YENEEA. V trimming: 5 bases; J trimming: 2 bases; junction bases outside the gene matches: 11. The CDR3 DNA reads TGTGCCAGCAGCCGTGAACTGGGGGGACTAGCGCAAGAGACCCAGTACTTC. Amino acid sequence: CASSRELGGLAQETQYF. The complete variable domain, with remaining parts taken from reference TRBV11-3 and TRBJ2-5, reads EAGVVQSPRYKIIEKKQPVAFWCNPISGHNTLYWYLQNLGQGPELLIRYENEEAVDDSQLPKDRFSAERLKGVDSTLKIQPAELGDSAVYLCASSRELGGLAQETQYFGPGTRLLVL.

The chain joins TRBV27 to TRBJ2-2; D gene uncertain. The CDR3 loop spans 14 amino acids. Trimming removed 11 bases from V and 6 bases from J, with 19 bases in between. Germline CDR1 MNHEY, CDR2 SMNVEV (reference sequence). The CDR3 here is CASRSLSTAGELFF. The CDR3 DNA follows: TGTGCCTCCAGGTCACTTTCAACGGCCGGGGAGCTGTTTTTT.

Details on this clone: The junction does not match germline at one end; this may be a read error. V and J are TRBV5-1 and TRBJ2-2, with TRBD2 matching over 11 bases. The germline V gene has CDR1 SGHRS and CDR2 YFSETQ. There are 17 residues in the CDR3. The CDR3 DNA sequence: TGCGTCAGCAGCCCACTAGCGGGGGCCCTGGACACCGGGGAGCTGTTTTTT. Protein sequence: CVSSPLAGALDTGELFF.

V usage is TRBV3-1 (or the pseudogene TRBV3-2) and J usage is TRBJ1-1; D gene unclear. This CDR3 has 14 amino acids. V dropped 5 bases and J dropped 10 bases, with 20 bases sitting between them. Germline V lookup: CDR1 LGHDT, CDR2 YNNKEL (reference sequence). The DNA for the CDR3 is TGTGCCAGCAGCGTTGGGCCCACGGCCTTAGGAGCTTTCTTT. Protein product: CASSVGPTALGAFF.

The V and J genes are TRBV29-1 and TRBJ1-1; TRBD1 matches 9 bases. The CDR3 sequence is 12 residues long. Germline-derived CDR1 and CDR2 are SQVTM and ANQGSEA. Trimming at V came to 7 bases and at J to 6 bases, leaving 6 bases not matched to a gene. CDR3 region: CSGGQGLSEAFF. The CDR3 DNA sequence: TGCAGCGGGGGACAGGGTCTATCTGAAGCTTTCTTT. Full variable domain (remainder filled in from reference TRBV29-1 and TRBJ1-1): SAVISQKPSRDICQRGTSLTIQCQVDSQVTMMFWYRQQPGQSLTLIATANQGSEATYESGFVIDKFPISRPNLTFSTLTVSNMSPEDSSIYLCSGGQGLSEAFFGQGTRLTVV.

The V gene is TRBV15, the J gene TRBJ1-5, with D possibly matching TRBD1 (6 bases). V was cut by 1 base and J by 10 bases, with 11 bases left in between. The CDR3 has 13 amino acids. Germline CDR1 and CDR2: LNHNV and YYDKDF (reference sequence). This CDR3 reads CATSRAQGKPQHF. CDR3 in DNA: TGTGCCACCAGCAGAGCACAGGGTAAACCCCAGCATTTT.

This clone was seen only a few times. V is TRBV19 and J is TRBJ2-2; tentative D call: TRBD1 (6 bases). CDR3 length equals 14 residues. Germline V lookup: CDR1 LNHDA, CDR2 SQIVND (reference sequence). The V end lost 7 bases, the J end lost 4 bases, and 13 bases lay between the germline ends. CDR3 in amino acids: CASTKTGATGELFF. For the CDR3, the DNA is TGTGCCAGTACCAAGACAGGAGCCACCGGGGAGCTGTTTTTT. The variable domain in full, with the rest retrieved from reference TRBV19 and TRBJ2-2, is DGGITQSPKYLFRKEGQNVTLSCEQNLNHDAMYWYRQDPGQGLRLIYYSQIVNDFQKGDIAEGYSVSREKKESFPLTVTSAQKNPTAFYLCASTKTGATGELFFGEGSRLTVL.

This chain connects TRBV13 to TRBJ2-1, with 9 nucleotides matching TRBD1. V shed 3 bases and J 5 bases; nucleotides not matched to a gene: 5. Germline V lookup: CDR1 PRHDT, CDR2 FYEKMQ (reference sequence). This CDR3 contains 15 residues. The CDR3 loop is CASSFLDRGHNEQFF. The CDR3 DNA is TGTGCCAGCAGCTTTCTGGACAGGGGACACAATGAGCAGTTCTTC.

DNA of the CDR3: TGTGCCAGCTCACCAAACAGCTTGAACACTGAAGCTTTCTTT. This translates into CASSPNSLNTEAFF. This rearrangement joins TRBV18 to TRBJ1-1; D ambiguous. CDR3 length equals 14 residues. V was pared by 2 bases and J by 0 bases, with 7 bases between. Germline assignment: CDR1 KGHSH and CDR2 LQKENI. Full variable domain (missing parts from reference TRBV18 and TRBJ1-1): NAGVMQNPRHLVRRRGQEARLRCSPMKGHSHVYWYRQLPEEGLKFMVYLQKENIIDESGMPKERFSAEFPKEGPSILRIQQVVRGDSAAYFCASSPNSLNTEAFFGQGTRLTVV.

This chain links TRBV19 with TRBJ1-2, with D unresolved. Per the germline V gene, CDR1 is LNHDA and CDR2 is SQIVND (reference sequence). This CDR3 is 14 amino acids long. Trimming left V 6 bases short and J 0 bases short, with 11 bases between. This CDR3 is CASSMGGANYGYTF. CDR3 nucleotides: TGTGCCAGTAGCATGGGAGGAGCTAACTATGGCTACACCTTC.

The V call is TRBV2, the J call TRBJ2-1; 8 bases map to TRBD1. This CDR3 has 13 amino acids. V lost 5 bases and J lost 5; bases outside the gene matches: 2. Germline assignment: CDR1 SNHLY and CDR2 FYNNEI. The chain's CDR3 is CASSLDRDNEQFF. CDR3 coding DNA: TGTGCCAGCAGTCTGGACAGGGACAATGAGCAGTTCTTC.

CDR3 in amino acids: CASSLRQDRFTEAFF. CDR3 in DNA: TGCGCCAGCAGCCTCCGACAGGATCGGTTTACTGAAGCTTTCTTT. The rearrangement links TRBV5-1 to TRBJ1-1, with a tentative D call TRBD1 (6 bases). Germline V gene data show CDR1 as SGHRS and CDR2 as YFSETQ. The length of the CDR3 is 15 residues. V dropped 4 bases and J dropped 5 bases, with 18 bases sitting between them.

The chain joins TRBV9 to TRBJ2-2, with 7 bases lining up with TRBD2. The junction had 3 bases not matched to a gene; V was cut back by 3 bases and J by 4 bases. Germline V gene sequence: CDR1 SGDLS, CDR2 YYNGEE. The CDR3 is made up of 14 amino acids. The CDR3 DNA follows: TGTGCCAGCAGCGCGGCTAGCGGCACCGGGGAGCTGTTTTTT. It translates to CASSAASGTGELFF.

CDR3 sequence: CASSAGPLTRTGELFF. CDR3 bases: TGTGCCAGCAGCGCTGGCCCTTTGACACGCACCGGGGAGCTGTTTTTT. This chain uses TRBV9 with TRBJ2-2; D remains unclear. Trimming removed 3 bases from V and 4 bases from J, with 16 bases in between. This CDR3 contains 16 residues. Germline-derived CDR1 and CDR2 are SGDLS and YYNGEE.